These 2 T cell receptor beta chains originate from one sample sequenced in a study of blood T cell repertoires in COVID-19. The repertoire was sequenced with immunoSEQ multiplex PCR; TCRdb's copy has only in-frame clones and lacks some. The sample yields 250,000 to 300,000 clones, 85% to 90% seen once. The sequenced material came from peripheral blood. The receptors shown here come from a woman aged 40 to 49 with acute or convalescent COVID-19.

The genes are TRBV24-1 and TRBJ2-5; possible D gene TRBD2, 6 bases. Germline CDR1 and CDR2: KGHDR and SFDVKD. This CDR3 region has 14 residues. Trimming pared 9 bases from V and 0 bases from J, leaving 13 bases between. CDR3 in amino acids: CATASRDYQETQYF. DNA of the CDR3: TGTGCCACCGCATCCCGGGACTACCAAGAGACCCAGTACTTC.

The chain joins TRBV4-2 to TRBJ1-2, with 9 bases aligning to TRBD1. The germline V gene has CDR1 LGHNA and CDR2 YNFKEQ. The V segment lost 0 bases and the J segment 6 bases; nucleotides outside the gene matches: 11. CDR3 length: 17 amino acids. The CDR3 sequence: CASSQDSGTGRTHGYTF. CDR3 nucleotide sequence: TGTGCCAGCAGCCAAGATTCCGGGACAGGGAGGACCCATGGCTACACCTTC.